Presented here are 22 T cell receptor beta chains from one specimen sequenced in a study of PD-L1 blockade in urothelial cancer. The assay was immunoSEQ multiplex PCR, and TCRdb's table has in-frame clones only and misses some. The sample contains 50,000 or so clones, around four fifths of which appear only once. As for time point: pretreatment peripheral blood. Sequenced material: PBMCs, taken around atezolizumab (anti-PD-L1) treatment. These receptors originate from a man between 70 and 80 years old with urothelial cancer.

The V and J genes are TRBV4-3 and TRBJ1-5, with D perhaps matching TRBD1 (6 bases). Germline loops: CDR1 LGHNA, CDR2 YSLEER. The CDR3 is 13 residues long. Trimming cost V 3 bases and J 5 bases, with 8 bases left between them. The chain's CDR3 is CASSHNRDQPQHF. The CDR3 DNA is TGCGCCAGCAGCCACAACAGGGATCAGCCCCAGCATTTT.

This rearrangement joins TRBV14 to TRBJ2-7; D uncertain. Per the germline V gene, CDR1 is SGHDN and CDR2 is FVKESK. The CDR3 is made up of 16 amino acids. V was clipped by 5 bases and J by 0 bases, with 17 bases between them. The CDR3 nucleotides read TGTGCCAGCAGCATATCCGGGTCCTCTAGCTCCTACGAGCAGTACTTC. It specifies CASSISGSSSSYEQYF.

The gene calls are TRBV4-1 and TRBJ2-1, with 9 bases lining up with TRBD2. This CDR3 contains 17 residues. CDR1 and CDR2 from the germline V gene are MGHRA and YSYEKL. The V segment lost 0 bases and the J segment 4 bases; nucleotides outside the gene matches: 7. The CDR3 reads CASSQDPASGTYNEQFF. The CDR3 DNA reads TGCGCCAGCAGCCAAGATCCGGCTAGCGGGACTTACAATGAGCAGTTCTTC.

The V and J genes are TRBV9 and TRBJ2-3, with 7 bases lining up with TRBD2. This CDR3 is built from 16 residues. Per germline, CDR1 SGDLS and CDR2 YYNGEE. V was pared by 4 bases and J by 0 bases, with 8 bases of the junction left unmatched. CDR3 protein: CASSTDPSGSTDTQYF. The CDR3 DNA reads as TGTGCCAGCAGCACCGACCCTAGCGGCAGCACAGATACGCAGTATTTT.

The chain joins TRBV11-3 to TRBJ2-7; perhaps TRBD1 as D (7 bases). Trimming cost V 5 bases and J 7 bases, with 12 bases left between them. Germline CDR1 SGHNT, CDR2 YENEEA. The CDR3 is made up of 12 amino acids. The CDR3, as DNA: TGTGCCAGCAGCCTCCAGGGGGGTGAGCAGTACTTC. Translating it yields CASSLQGGEQYF.

V usage is TRBV19 and J usage is TRBJ1-2; D gene uncertain. Trimming pared 6 bases from V and 4 bases from J, leaving 15 bases between. Germline CDR1 reads LNHDA; CDR2 reads SQIVND (reference sequence). The CDR3 length is 14 residues. The CDR3, as DNA: TGTGCCAGTAGGGCCCCTGCGAGAGGCTATGGCTACACCTTC. Translation: CASRAPARGYGYTF.

This clone was picked up one time. This chain joins TRBV28 and TRBJ2-2; TRBD1 aligns across 7 bases. The V gene end was trimmed by 6 bases and the J gene end by 4 bases; junction bases not matched to a gene: 2. Germline CDR1 reads MDHEN; CDR2 reads SYDVKM. The CDR3 spans 13 residues. Here the CDR3 DNA reads TGTGCCAGCAGGCGACAGGGCACCGGGGAGCTGTTTTTT. It is translated as CASRRQGTGELFF.

This clone came up a few times. V gene TRBV7-2 combines with J gene TRBJ1-3; D uncertain. Germline V CDR1 and CDR2: SGHTA, FQGNSA. The CDR3 runs to 14 residues. V was clipped by 0 bases and J by 4 bases, with 7 bases between them. CDR3 DNA sequence: TGTGCCAGCAGCTTAGCGGGAGGGGGAAACACCATATATTTT. It codes for CASSLAGGGNTIYF.

This clone occurred a few times. V gene TRBV4-2 combines with J gene TRBJ1-6; no clear D gene. Germline lookup yields CDR1 LGHNA and CDR2 YNFKEQ. This CDR3 contains 15 residues. The V and J ends lost 0 bases and 7 bases respectively, with 10 bases between them. CDR3 nucleotides: TGTGCCAGCAGCCAAGATTACACCCCGAATTCACCCCTCCACTTT. It translates to CASSQDYTPNSPLHF.

The chain uses TRBV4-1 and TRBJ1-1, with TRBD1 as a possible D gene (6 bases). There are 15 residues in the CDR3. Germline lookup yields CDR1 MGHRA and CDR2 YSYEKL. Trimming pared 1 base from V and 1 base from J, leaving 10 bases between. The CDR3 coding sequence is TGCGCCAGCAGCCAAGGTGTCAGGGGGAACACTGAAGCTTTCTTT. This gives the protein CASSQGVRGNTEAFF.

The chain links TRBV9 to TRBJ2-6; D is undetermined. The CDR3 has 14 amino acids. Germline assignment: CDR1 SGDLS and CDR2 YYNGEE. Trimming left V 3 bases short and J 1 base short, with 5 bases between. This CDR3 is CASSAVSGANVLTF. The DNA for the CDR3 is TGTGCCAGCAGCGCAGTTTCTGGGGCCAACGTCCTGACTTTC.

The chain uses TRBV28 and TRBJ1-2, with unresolved D. Germline lookup yields CDR1 MDHEN and CDR2 SYDVKM. The ends were cut back, 4 bases at V and 7 bases at J, with 7 bases in the middle. There are 11 residues in the CDR3. Written as DNA, the CDR3 is TGTGCCAGCAGTTACTACACTGGCTACACCTTC. This translates into CASSYYTGYTF.

The gene calls are TRBV28 and TRBJ1-4, with a possible D match to TRBD1 (6 bases). CDR3 length equals 17 residues. Germline values: CDR1 MDHEN, CDR2 SYDVKM. Trimming stripped 3 bases from V and 8 bases from J, with 22 bases between. The CDR3 reads CASSFPPRRGREEKLFF. The DNA of the CDR3 is TGTGCCAGCAGTTTCCCCCCGAGGCGGGGGCGGGAGGAAAAACTGTTTTTT.

CDR3 nucleotide sequence: TGTGCCAGCAGCCAATTAGGCGGGAGTCCTACAACCGGGGAGCTGTTTTTT. Translating gives CASSQLGGSPTTGELFF. The chain recombines TRBV7-3 with TRBJ2-2; 7 bases line up with TRBD2. The length of the CDR3 is 17 residues. Per germline, CDR1 SGHTA and CDR2 FQGTGA. Unmatched junction bases numbered 14, after V lost 5 bases and J lost 5 bases.

V gene TRBV6-1 combines with J gene TRBJ1-4; tentative D call: TRBD1 (5 bases). Per the germline V gene, CDR1 is MNHNS and CDR2 is SASEGT. Trimming shortened V by 3 bases and J by 4 bases, and 9 bases separated the two germline ends. This CDR3 spans 14 amino acids. Written as DNA, the CDR3 is TGTGCCAGCAGTGAGGTGCAGGGTAATGAAAAACTGTTTTTT. Protein product: CASSEVQGNEKLFF.

The chain carries TRBV18 and TRBJ1-1; the D gene is possibly TRBD1 (5 bases). The CDR3 is made up of 15 amino acids. Germline-derived CDR1 and CDR2 are KGHSH and LQKENI. The V end was cut by 0 bases, the J end by 0 bases, with 8 bases between. CDR3 sequence reads: CASSPPRALNTEAFF. The CDR3 DNA follows: TGTGCCAGCTCACCACCCAGGGCCCTGAACACTGAAGCTTTCTTT.

The chain carries TRBV7-2 and TRBJ1-2; 10 bases align to TRBD1. With V trimmed by 5 bases and J by 5 bases, 2 bases remained unmatched. Germline loops: CDR1 SGHTA, CDR2 FQGNSA. The CDR3 totals 13 residues. CDR3 sequence (DNA): TGTGCCAGCAGCACGGGACAGGGGTATGGCTACACCTTC. Translated: CASSTGQGYGYTF.

The V gene is TRBV2, the J gene TRBJ2-1; 9 bases align to TRBD2. This CDR3 is built from 13 residues. Trimming cost V 7 bases and J 7 bases; bases outside gene matches: 5. In germline, CDR1 is SNHLY, CDR2 FYNNEI. DNA for the CDR3: TGTGCCAGCAAGCAGGGACTAGCTAATGAGCAGTTCTTC. Protein: CASKQGLANEQFF.

The rearrangement uses TRBV27 and TRBJ1-1; possibly TRBD1 for D (5 bases). Looked up from germline, CDR1 is MNHEY and CDR2 is SMNVEV (reference sequence). The germline V and J ends were trimmed by 2 bases and 1 base, with 8 bases remaining between them. There are 14 residues in the CDR3. Written as DNA, the CDR3 is TGTGCCAGCAGTTTAGGGGCCAGGAACACTGAAGCTTTCTTT. This encodes CASSLGARNTEAFF.

V is TRBV29-1 and J is TRBJ1-2; TRBD1 might be the D (5 bases). The V and J ends lost 7 bases and 0 bases respectively, with 24 bases between them. This CDR3 contains 17 residues. Germline V gene lookup returns CDR1 SQVTM and CDR2 ANQGSEA. The CDR3 nucleotides read TGCAGCGCCCCGGACACCTCAGGAGTTTCTTCTAACTATGGCTACACCTTC. Translated: CSAPDTSGVSSNYGYTF.

The chain combines TRBV4-2 with TRBJ2-1, with 8 bases matching TRBD2. CDR3 length equals 16 residues. The junction had 3 bases not matched to a gene; V was cut back by 0 bases and J by 2 bases. The germline V gene encodes CDR1 LGHNA and CDR2 YNFKEQ. The CDR3 DNA is TGTGCCAGCAGCCAAGAGGGAGCGGGGGCCTACAATGAGCAGTTCTTC. Residues: CASSQEGAGAYNEQFF.

This rearrangement joins TRBV7-8 to TRBJ2-5; D is unclear. CDR1 is SGHVS, CDR2 FQNEAQ, per germline. V was clipped by 1 base and J by 1 base, with 10 bases between them. The CDR3 is 15 amino acids. The CDR3 protein is CASSLEVGSQETQYF. CDR3 sequence (DNA): TGTGCCAGCAGCTTAGAGGTGGGCAGCCAAGAGACCCAGTACTTC.